This T cell receptor beta chain was profiled in a study of T cells in Graves' hyperthyroidism and ophthalmopathy. Stable hyperthyroidism: no ophthalmopathy progression over 18 months of follow-up. These patients, aged 18 to 65, had recently diagnosed hyperthyroidism lasting under 2 months. Diagnostic decisions used clinical symptoms, serum thyroxine and TRAb, thyroid ultrasound and orbital computed tomography. Germline trimming cut 5 bases from V and 7 bases from J; bases unmatched to any gene: 11. In germline, CDR1 is PRHDT, CDR2 FYEKMQ (reference sequence). This CDR3 is 14 amino acids long. Whole-study findings and limits: A model of 13 V-J features distinguished ophthalmopathy from stable hyperthyroidism.

This clonotype was observed at least ten times. Its antigen remains unidentified. Using RNA transcripts as the source, TCR beta CDR3 regions were amplified. Carried out on the TCR CDR3, a first-round RT-PCR used the HTBI primer set. One entry per CDR3 protein results from TCRdb running MiXCR on the multiplex PCR reads. The table records approximately 740,000 distinct CDR3 sequences, 14% of them present only once. This receptor was obtained from a woman aged 18-29 years with Graves' hyperthyroidism. The V and J genes are TRBV13 and TRBJ2-7, with 7 bases that match TRBD1. The sample consisted of blood. This chain's CDR3 is CASSPTGPRREQYF. The CDR3 DNA is TGTGCCAGCAGCCCGACAGGGCCCCGTCGGGAGCAGTACTTC.